This T cell receptor (beta chain) was sequenced for a study of PD-1 blockade in mismatch repair-deficient tumors (dated by TCRdb to about 2017). Regarding the complete study: Between late 2013 and 2016, the trial enrolled over 80 consecutive patients with approximately 13 mismatch repair-deficient cancer types, every one of whom had been previously treated and was progressing. Tumor-associated T cell clones were tracked in the peripheral blood of patients responding to PD-1 blockade by deep sequencing of TCR CDR3 regions. Overall study results and their limits: Clones residing in the tumor, which were often undetectable in blood before treatment, expanded quickly after pembrolizumab and then contracted, generally before radiologic responses.

Library creation used the immunoSEQ multiplex PCR assay. Entries here come from immuneACCESS through TCRdb and include only in-frame sequences with V and J called. Some clones fail to appear in such tables; in the studies checked, an unresolved V gene covers under half of the shortfall, and the cause of the remainder is unknown. A total of about 34,000 clones appear in this sample, 80% of them only once. Of the sample, 3% to 4% is held by the ten largest clones. Mismatch repair deficiency was established in every enrolled patient by polymerase chain reaction or immunohistochemistry. TCR sequencing was carried out for a few patients who responded to pembrolizumab therapy. The phase II trial prospectively tested pembrolizumab PD-1 blockade in advanced mismatch repair-deficient cancers regardless of tissue of origin. Peripheral blood T cell samples were gathered serially, both before PD-1 blockade started and at multiple time points afterward. Blood sampling times were expressed in weeks after the first pembrolizumab dose.

Including cysteine and phenylalanine, the CDR3 has 13 amino acids. Left in the record is the CDR3 DNA by itself, 39 bases read in frame from the first base. Between the V and J ends, shortened by 9 bases and 2 bases respectively, the junction contains 11 bases. The germline V gene (reference sequence) supplies CDR1 LNHDA and CDR2 SQIVND. This clone counts as medium-sized (0.01 to 0.1%). Its binding antigen is unknown. No quality values exist for individual bases; no much larger clone is one base distant. The specimen was PBMCs, collected 6 weeks after starting pembrolizumab. The chain is made from TRBV19 and TRBJ1-5; the D gene lacks a confident call. This TCR derives from an adult with mismatch repair-deficient cancer. The CDR3 sequence is CASPRRGNQPQHF. The DNA sequence is as follows: TGTGCCAGCCCCCGGCGGGGCAATCAGCCCCAGCATTTT.